The 4 T cell receptor beta chains below were found in one sample sequenced in a study of response to subunit inactivated influenza vaccine. TCRdb redid the calling of the RT-PCR reads with MiXCR, one entry per CDR3 protein. Of around 710,000 distinct CDR3 sequences listed, approximately 13% are singletons. The sample here was PBMCs from blood, taken around two weeks before vaccination. The receptors originated from a man aged 45-65 years who received an inactivated influenza vaccine.

In this sample, this clonotype turned up a few times. The chain links TRBV6-5 to TRBJ1-2, with D perhaps matching TRBD1 (6 bases). The V end lost 6 bases, the J end lost 5 bases, and 7 bases lay between the germline ends. The length of the CDR3 is 11 residues. From germline, CDR1 is MNHEY and CDR2 SVGAGI. In DNA form, the CDR3 reads TGTGCCAGCAGCACAGGGTATGGCTACACCTTC. Its translation is CASSTGYGYTF.

This rearrangement joins TRBV6-5 to TRBJ2-7, with 10 bases fitting TRBD2. Trimming cost V 2 bases and J 6 bases; bases outside gene matches: 10. This CDR3 has 16 amino acids. The germline V gene encodes CDR1 MNHEY and CDR2 SVGAGI. This CDR3 reads CASSYKLPSGGSEQYF. CDR3 nucleotide sequence: TGTGCCAGCAGTTACAAGTTGCCTAGCGGGGGCTCCGAGCAGTACTTC.

The sample holds a few counts of this clonotype. V and J are TRBV10-3 and TRBJ2-5; TRBD1 matches at 9 bases. Per germline, CDR1 ENHRY and CDR2 SYGVKD. Unmatched junction bases numbered 5, after V lost 10 bases and J lost 2 bases. This CDR3 comprises 13 residues. DNA of the CDR3: TGTGCCAGTAGACAGGGGGATCAAGAGACCCAGTACTTC. Amino acids: CASRQGDQETQYF.

V gene TRBV2 combines with J gene TRBJ2-3; 7 bases align to TRBD1. The V segment lost 6 bases and the J segment 2 bases; nucleotides outside the gene matches: 8. This CDR3 contains 15 residues. From germline, CDR1 is SNHLY and CDR2 FYNNEI. The CDR3 DNA reads TGTGCCAGCAGCGAGGGACAGATTTCCACAGATACGCAGTATTTT. Protein product: CASSEGQISTDTQYF. Complete variable domain (other parts from reference TRBV2 and TRBJ2-3): EPEVTQTPSHQVTQMGQEVILRCVPISNHLYFYWYRQILGQKVEFLVSFYNNEISEKSEIFDDQFSVERPDGSNFTLKIRSTKLEDSAMYFCASSEGQISTDTQYFGPGTRLTVL.